The source of this T cell receptor beta chain is a study of cytomegalovirus exposure and HLA in healthy donors. Overall study results and limits: Reported performance of the classifier showed diagnosis of cytomegalovirus status with high specificity and sensitivity.

Researchers ran the PCR with 60 Vbeta and 13 Jbeta primers. Clones were read by immunoSEQ multiplex PCR, and TCRdb kept only the in-frame ones, dropping some. In the table there are around 130,000 clones, 73% of which are singletons. On this clone: Its cognate antigen is unknown.

Germline V gives CDR1 SGHDN, CDR2 FVKESK. V was cut by 4 bases and J by 6 bases, with 12 bases left in between. This CDR3 is built from 13 residues. The sample consisted of PBMCs. This rearrangement joins TRBV14 to TRBJ1-1; no definite D call. The receptor comes from a woman aged 35 to 49 in good health and CMV-seropositive. For the CDR3, the DNA is TGTGCCAGCAGCCGCCTCGGGGAGTCTGAAGCTTTCTTT. Translating it yields CASSRLGESEAFF.